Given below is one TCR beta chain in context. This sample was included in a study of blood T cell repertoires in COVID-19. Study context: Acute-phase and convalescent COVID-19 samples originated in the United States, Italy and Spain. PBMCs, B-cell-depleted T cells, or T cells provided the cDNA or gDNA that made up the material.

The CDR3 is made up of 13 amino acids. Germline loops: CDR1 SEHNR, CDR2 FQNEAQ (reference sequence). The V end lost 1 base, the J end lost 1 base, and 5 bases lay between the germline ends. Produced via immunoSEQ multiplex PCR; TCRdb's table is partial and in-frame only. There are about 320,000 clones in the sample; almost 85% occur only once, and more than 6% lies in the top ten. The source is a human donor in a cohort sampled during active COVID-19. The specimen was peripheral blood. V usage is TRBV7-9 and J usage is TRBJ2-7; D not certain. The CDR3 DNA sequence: TGTGCCAGCAGCTTAGTGCAGTCCTACGAGCAGTACTTC. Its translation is CASSLVQSYEQYF. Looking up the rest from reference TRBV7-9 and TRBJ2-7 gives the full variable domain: DTGVSQNPRHKITKRGQNVTFRCDPISEHNRLYWYRQTLGQGPEFLTYFQNEAQLEKSRLLSDRFSAERPKGSFSTLEIQRTEQGDSAMYLCASSLVQSYEQYFGPGTRLTVT.